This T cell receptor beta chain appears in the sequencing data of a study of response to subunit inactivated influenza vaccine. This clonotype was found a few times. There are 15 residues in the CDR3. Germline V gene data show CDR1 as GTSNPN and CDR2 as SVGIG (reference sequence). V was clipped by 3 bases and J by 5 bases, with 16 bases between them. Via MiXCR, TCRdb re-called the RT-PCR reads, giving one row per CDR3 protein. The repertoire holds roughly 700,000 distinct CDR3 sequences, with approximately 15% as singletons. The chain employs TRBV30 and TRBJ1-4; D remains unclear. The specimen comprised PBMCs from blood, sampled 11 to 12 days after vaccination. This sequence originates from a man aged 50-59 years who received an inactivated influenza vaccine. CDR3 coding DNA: TGTGCCTGGAGCGTCCACGGACTGAGAAATGAAAAACTGTTTTTT. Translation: CAWSVHGLRNEKLFF.